Listed here are 16 T cell receptor beta chains from one sample, sequenced in a study of long-term antiretroviral therapy in people with HIV. Survey level was the resolution at which the v3.0 immunoSEQ assay ran. Profiled with immunoSEQ multiplex PCR; TCRdb holds only in-frame clones, not every one. Of more than 20,000 clones in the sample, 85% to 90% were seen once. Sample: unsorted PBMCs, taken 1.9 years after starting antiretroviral therapy. These receptors all come from a woman in her thirties with HIV.

Only a few counts were recorded for this clone. The chain joins TRBV10-2 to TRBJ1-1, with TRBD1 matching over 8 bases. V was clipped by 5 bases and J by 0 bases; unmatched bases: 2. In germline, CDR1 is WSHSY, CDR2 SAAADI. This CDR3 spans 14 amino acids. In DNA, the CDR3 is TGCGCCAGCAGTCGGACAGGGCTGAACACTGAAGCTTTCTTT. Protein sequence: CASSRTGLNTEAFF.

This chain links TRBV27 with TRBJ1-1; the D gene is possibly TRBD1 (6 bases). CDR1 and CDR2 from the germline V gene are MNHEY and SMNVEV (reference sequence). This CDR3 is 14 amino acids long. Trimming took 3 bases from V and 1 from J, leaving 9 bases between them. The CDR3 DNA reads as TGTGCCAGCAGTTTGGGGGGCCCGAACACTGAAGCTTTCTTT. It codes for CASSLGGPNTEAFF.

The chain joins TRBV19 to TRBJ2-5, with D tentatively TRBD1 or TRBD2 (5 bases each). The CDR3 totals 13 residues. Germline V gives CDR1 LNHDA, CDR2 SQIVND (reference sequence). The V end was cut by 7 bases, the J end by 5 bases, with 14 bases between. CDR3 coding DNA: TGTGCCAGTAAAGATGGGGGAAAGGAGACCCAGTACTTC. Its protein is CASKDGGKETQYF.

The chain joins TRBV5-1 to TRBJ1-4, with D possibly TRBD1 on 6 matching bases. V lost 4 bases and J lost 6, with 13 bases in between. The CDR3 consists of 14 residues. Germline-derived CDR1 and CDR2 are SGHRS and YFSETQ. The CDR3 DNA reads as TGCGCCAGCAGCAAAACAGGGATGGATGAAAAACTGTTTTTT. This gives the protein CASSKTGMDEKLFF.

This clone was seen more than once but under ten times. This rearrangement joins TRBV5-1 to TRBJ2-2; 8 bases match TRBD1. With 0 bases clipped from V and 7 bases from J, the junction kept 5 bases outside the gene matches. This CDR3 comprises 15 residues. Germline CDR1 SGHRS, CDR2 YFSETQ. DNA of the CDR3: TGCGCCAGCAGCTTGGTCCCGGGACAGGTCGGGGAGCTGTTTTTT. Amino acids: CASSLVPGQVGELFF.

The genes are TRBV27 and TRBJ2-7; D ambiguous. Trimming pared 7 bases from V and 2 bases from J, leaving 27 bases between. Germline V lookup: CDR1 MNHEY, CDR2 SMNVEV (reference sequence). The CDR3 length is 18 residues. The CDR3, as DNA: TGTGCCAGCACCTTACCCTTCGGACGGGCGACTCCAACCTACGAGCAGTACTTC. This sequence encodes CASTLPFGRATPTYEQYF.

The V call is TRBV5-6, the J call TRBJ1-2; 10 nucleotides align to TRBD1. Trimming took 6 bases from V and 2 from J; bases not matched to a gene: 10. CDR3 length: 16 residues. Per the germline V gene, CDR1 is SGHDT and CDR2 is YYEEEE. The CDR3 sequence is CASTPGGQGRNYGYTF. The DNA of the CDR3 is TGTGCCAGCACCCCGGGGGGACAGGGGAGAAACTATGGCTACACCTTC.

J is TRBJ2-2 and V is TRBV6-5; D might be TRBD1 (5 bases). This CDR3 spans 14 amino acids. V gave up 5 bases and J gave up 1 base, with 8 bases separating them. Germline lookup yields CDR1 MNHEY and CDR2 SVGAGI. In nucleotides, the CDR3 is TGTGCCAGCAGTCGAGACAGGAACACCGGGGAGCTGTTTTTT. Translation: CASSRDRNTGELFF.

This clone was detected a few times. The J gene is TRBJ1-1, the V gene TRBV4-1; 7 bases map to TRBD1. The CDR3 contains 14 residues. V was pared by 4 bases and J by 10 bases, with 12 bases of the junction left unmatched. CDR1 and CDR2 (germline): MGHRA, YSYEKL. CDR3 protein: CASSLTGTTDGAFF. For the CDR3, the DNA is TGCGCCAGCAGCCTGACAGGGACCACCGACGGAGCTTTCTTT.

In its sample, this clone was seen a few times. This chain uses TRBV5-8 with TRBJ1-6, with no clear D. There are 14 residues in the CDR3. V was cut by 3 bases and J by 9 bases, with 13 bases left in between. Germline V lookup: CDR1 SGHTS, CDR2 YDEGEE. CDR3 sequence reads: CASSSGIPSSPLHF. CDR3 DNA: TGTGCCAGCAGCTCCGGCATCCCCAGTTCACCCCTCCACTTT.

This clone was seen more than once but under ten times. The rearrangement joins TRBV29-1 to TRBJ1-1, with 7 nucleotides matching TRBD1. Trimming at V came to 3 bases and at J to 7 bases, leaving 11 bases not matched to a gene. From germline, CDR1 is SQVTM and CDR2 ANQGSEA. The CDR3 length is 14 residues. CDR3 coding DNA: TGCAGCGTTGATCAGGGCGGGACAGACAATGAAGCTTTCTTT. Translation gives CSVDQGGTDNEAFF.

This clone was picked up a small number of times. The chain uses TRBV10-2 and TRBJ1-5; unclear D gene. The CDR3 loop spans 14 amino acids. Germline CDR1 WSHSY, CDR2 SAAADI. Trimming took 6 bases from V and 1 from J, leaving 10 bases between them. CDR3 in DNA: TGCGCCAGCAGCCTCGGAGGAAGCAATCAGCCCCAGCATTTT. This translates into CASSLGGSNQPQHF.

The chain joins TRBV11-2 to TRBJ2-7; 8 nucleotides line up with TRBD1. The germline CDR1 and CDR2 sequences are SGHAT and FQNNGV. The CDR3 has 14 residues. V gave up 5 bases and J gave up 1 base; unmatched junction bases: 4. CDR3 in amino acids: CASSPRDRSYEQYV. For the CDR3, the DNA is TGTGCCAGCAGCCCCCGGGACAGGTCCTACGAGCAGTACGTC.

This clone has a single count. This chain connects TRBV29-1 to TRBJ2-1; no reliable D call. The germline V and J ends were trimmed by 8 bases and 5 bases, with 19 bases remaining between them. The length of the CDR3 is 14 residues. CDR1 SQVTM and CDR2 ANQGSEA come from the germline V gene. CDR3 bases: TGCAGCACTTATAGGCTAGATCCAAACAATGAGCAGTTCTTC. This translates into CSTYRLDPNNEQFF.

This clone came up a few times. This chain uses TRBV6-1 with TRBJ2-3, with unresolved D. Germline V gene sequence: CDR1 MNHNS, CDR2 SASEGT. CDR3 size: 12 residues. Trimming took off 4 bases at V and 6 bases at J, with 8 bases between the two ends. This chain's CDR3 is CASSVLGDTQYF. The CDR3 DNA follows: TGTGCCAGCAGTGTCTTAGGGGATACGCAGTATTTT.

The V call is TRBV9, the J call TRBJ2-3, with no clear D. The CDR3 totals 16 residues. The germline V gene encodes CDR1 SGDLS and CDR2 YYNGEE. Trimming shortened V by 3 bases and J by 2 bases, and 16 bases separated the two germline ends. CDR3 sequence: CASSAQTSLLTDTQYF. The CDR3 DNA sequence: TGTGCCAGCAGCGCCCAGACAAGCCTTCTCACAGATACGCAGTATTTT. The full variable domain, with the rest looked up from reference TRBV9 and TRBJ2-3, is DSGVTQTPKHLITATGQRVTLRCSPRSGDLSVYWYQQSLDQGLQFLIQYYNGEERAKGNILERFSAQQFPDLHSELNLSSLELGDSALYFCASSAQTSLLTDTQYFGPGTRLTVL.